This T cell receptor (beta chain) was identified during a study of regulatory T cells in long-lasting Graves disease. About the study: Graves' patients who were just diagnosed had used antithyroid drugs for under 3 months.

As concerns this clonotype: Its antigen is still unknown.

CDR3-region Arm-PCR and iRepertoire HTBI primers produced the TCR beta libraries. TCRdb reanalysed the multiplex PCR reads using MiXCR and keeps one entry per CDR3 protein. The sample holds roughly 380,000 distinct CDR3 sequences; around 15% are singletons and the top ten take 20% to 25%. Study-wide points: The sample size was small, and this may have reduced accuracy. Persistent cases favored TRBV28, TRBJ1-2 and TRBJ2-5. TCR diversity was lower in persistent than newly diagnosed Graves' disease.

Time point here: newly diagnosed GD, antithyroid drugs for less than 3 months. PBMC-extracted RNA yielded the TCR library. V trimming: 5 bases; J trimming: 10 bases; junction bases outside the gene matches: 11. The CDR3 covers 16 residues. CDR1 is SNHLY and CDR2 is FYNNEI in the germline V gene. The sequence was obtained from a female donor with Graves disease. The material was peripheral blood mononuclear cells (PBMCs), obtained at new diagnosis, from a patient treated with antithyroid drugs. The V gene is TRBV2, the J gene TRBJ2-3; 14 nucleotides align to TRBD2. The CDR3 DNA reads TGTGCCAGCAGTCGCGGGACTAGCGGGAGAGGGGATGCGCAGTATTTT. It is translated as CASSRGTSGRGDAQYF. Variable domain in full (rest from reference TRBV2 and TRBJ2-3): EPEVTQTPSHQVTQMGQEVILRCVPISNHLYFYWYRQILGQKVEFLVSFYNNEISEKSEIFDDQFSVERPDGSNFTLKIRSTKLEDSAMYFCASSRGTSGRGDAQYFGPGTRLTVL.